A single T cell receptor (beta chain) is shown here with its context. The CDR3 loop spans 12 amino acids. Trimming cost V 5 bases and J 7 bases, with 10 bases left between them. CDR1 is MNHNY, CDR2 SVGAGI, per germline (reference sequence). The data are from a study of blood T cell repertoires in COVID-19. The overall study: From the United States, Italy and Spain came samples of acute and convalescent COVID-19.

Data came from immunoSEQ multiplex PCR; TCRdb stores just in-frame clones and leaves some out. The table lists around 320,000 clones, 90% to 95% of them singletons. The study drew participants aged roughly 18 to 95 years from 20 to 30 US areas. Participant-given clinical history determined each cohort assignment. The sequence was collected from a woman in her twenties or thirties who had been exposed to COVID-19. The sequenced sample was PBMCs or T cells enriched from blood (not recorded which). The V gene is TRBV6-6, the J gene TRBJ2-3; TRBD1 is a possible D gene (6 bases). As DNA, the CDR3 is TGTGCCAGCAGTCCAGGGGCGCATACGCAGTATTTT. This encodes CASSPGAHTQYF.